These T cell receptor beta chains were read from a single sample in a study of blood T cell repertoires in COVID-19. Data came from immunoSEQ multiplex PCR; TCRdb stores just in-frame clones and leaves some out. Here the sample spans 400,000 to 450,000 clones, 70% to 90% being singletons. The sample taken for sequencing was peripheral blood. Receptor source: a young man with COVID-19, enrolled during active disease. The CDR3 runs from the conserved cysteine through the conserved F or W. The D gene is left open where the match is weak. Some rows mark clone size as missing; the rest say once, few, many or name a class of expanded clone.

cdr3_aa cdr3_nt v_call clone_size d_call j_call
CASSVQVAEAFF TGTGCCAGCTCCGTTCAGGTGGCTGAAGCTTTCTTT TRBV6-5 . . TRBJ1-1
CASSYSIGGDGYTF TGTGCCAGCAGTTACTCTATAGGGGGCGACGGCTACACCTTC TRBV6-2/TRBV6-3 . TRBD1 TRBJ1-2
CASSLGRGIGYGYTF TGTGCCAGCAGCTTAGGCAGGGGGATCGGCTATGGCTACACCTTC TRBV7-2 . TRBD1 TRBJ1-2
CASSPGGNQWAFF TGTGCCAGCAGCCCGGGGGGAAACCAATGGGCTTTCTTT TRBV5-6 . . TRBJ1-1
CASSQNEADTQYF TGTGCCAGCTCCCAAAACGAGGCAGATACGCAGTATTTT TRBV18 . . TRBJ2-3
CASSVDRGGMNTEAFF TGTGCCAGCAGCGTGGACAGGGGAGGGATGAACACTGAAGCTTTCTTT TRBV9 . TRBD1 TRBJ1-1
CATSDSRISNGGEQFF TGTGCCACCAGTGATTCCAGAATTAGTAACGGAGGTGAGCAGTTCTTC TRBV24-1 . . TRBJ2-1
CASSVSTNTGELFF TGTGCCAGCAGCGTTAGCACGAACACCGGGGAGCTGTTTTTT TRBV9 few . TRBJ2-2
CSVVVRGLSNTEAFF TGCAGCGTTGTTGTCAGGGGCCTATCAAACACTGAAGCTTTCTTT TRBV29-1 . . TRBJ1-1
CASRTGGFTEAFF TGCGCCAGCAGGACAGGGGGCTTCACTGAAGCTTTCTTT TRBV10-2 . TRBD1 TRBJ1-1
CASSPPIQRGQETQYF TGTGCCAGCAGCCCGCCCATTCAGCGGGGGCAAGAGACCCAGTACTTC TRBV14 once TRBD2 TRBJ2-5
CATMDLRGGREQFF TGTGCCACCATGGACTTGCGGGGGGGCCGTGAGCAGTTCTTC TRBV6-5 . TRBD2 TRBJ2-1
CASSFRVDYGYTF TGTGCCAGCAGCTTCAGGGTCGACTATGGCTACACCTTC TRBV5-4 . . TRBJ1-2
CASSLDQFRTGQNNEKLFF TGTGCCAGCAGCTTAGATCAATTTAGGACAGGCCAGAATAATGAAAAACTGTTTTTT TRBV11-2 . TRBD1 TRBJ1-4
CASSPRAYNEQFF TGTGCCAGCAGCCCTCGAGCCTACAATGAGCAGTTCTTC TRBV3-1/TRBV3-2 once . TRBJ2-1
CASGSPSSAGGYNEQFF TGTGCTAGTGGTTCCCCGAGTTCTGCGGGGGGCTACAATGAGCAGTTCTTC TRBV12-5 once TRBD2 TRBJ2-1
CASRLTPLGGNSYEQYF TGTGCCAGCAGGCTCACCCCTCTGGGCGGGAACTCCTACGAGCAGTACTTC TRBV2 once . TRBJ2-7
CASSPPLGTGVHEQYF TGTGCCAGCTCACCACCCTTGGGGACAGGGGTCCACGAGCAGTACTTC TRBV18 few TRBD1 TRBJ2-7
CASSFSTANTEAFF TGTGCCAGCAGCTTTTCTACAGCGAACACTGAAGCTTTCTTT TRBV7-9 . . TRBJ1-1
CASSISSFLYNEQFF TGTGCCAGTAGTATATCGTCTTTCCTGTACAATGAGCAGTTCTTC TRBV19 . . TRBJ2-1
CASSYGTEYQPQHF TGTGCCAGCAGTTATGGGACAGAATATCAGCCCCAGCATTTT TRBV6-6 . TRBD1 TRBJ1-5
CASKAGGRETQYF TGTGCCAGCAAAGCGGGAGGGCGGGAGACCCAGTACTTC TRBV3-1/TRBV3-2 . TRBD2 TRBJ2-5
CASSFVLAGGLNEQFF TGTGCCAGCAGCTTTGTTCTAGCGGGAGGGTTAAATGAGCAGTTCTTC TRBV7-3 few TRBD2 TRBJ2-1
CTSSQQGFRGQPQHF TGCACCAGCAGTCAACAGGGGTTTCGGGGTCAGCCCCAGCATTTT TRBV1 . . TRBJ1-5
CASRAGTTSYEQFF TGTGCCAGCAGGGCCGGGACGACTAGCTATGAGCAGTTCTTC TRBV3-1/TRBV3-2 . TRBD2 TRBJ2-1
CASSPRGRRNQPQHF TGTGCCAGCAGCCCCCGCGGCAGACGCAATCAGCCCCAGCATTTT TRBV9 . . TRBJ1-5
CASGTMNTEAFF TGTGCCAGCGGCACCATGAACACTGAAGCTTTCTTT TRBV11-3 . . TRBJ1-1
CASSGVPKFGDSNQPQHF TGCGCCAGCAGCGGGGTCCCCAAATTCGGGGATAGCAATCAGCCCCAGCATTTT TRBV5-1 . . TRBJ1-5
CASSPGREYGQYF TGTGCCAGTAGCCCGGGGCGGGAGTACGGGCAGTACTTC TRBV19 . TRBD2 TRBJ2-7
CAWIPEAGWETQYF TGTGCCTGGATACCTGAAGCGGGATGGGAGACCCAGTACTTC TRBV30 . TRBD2 TRBJ2-5
CASTMRTLNTGELFF TGTGCCAGCACTATGCGGACTCTGAACACCGGGGAGCTGTTTTTT TRBV7-6 . . TRBJ2-2
CASSLQGSSGNTIYF TGTGCCAGCAGTTTACAGGGGTCCTCTGGAAACACCATATATTTT TRBV27 . . TRBJ1-3
CASSLVSAGGRDTQYF TGTGCCAGCAGCTTAGTATCAGCGGGAGGGAGAGATACGCAGTATTTT TRBV11-3 once TRBD2 TRBJ2-3
CASGLGTGLTGELFF TGTGCTAGTGGCCTAGGGACAGGGCTTACCGGGGAGCTGTTTTTT TRBV12-5 few TRBD1 TRBJ2-2
CASSPGQYNSPLHF TGTGCCAGCTCACCAGGACAGTATAATTCACCCCTCCACTTT TRBV18 few . TRBJ1-6
CASSPSTSAYEQYF TGCGCCAGCAGCCCGTCGACTAGCGCCTACGAGCAGTACTTC TRBV5-1 . TRBD2 TRBJ2-7
CASSKQGLNTEAFF TGTGCCAGCAGCAAACAGGGTCTGAACACTGAAGCTTTCTTT TRBV6-5 once . TRBJ1-1
CASSIGGRNYEQYF TGTGCCAGTAGTATAGGGGGCCGAAACTACGAGCAGTACTTC TRBV19 . . TRBJ2-7
CASKEGTLATGELFF TGTGCCAGCAAGGAGGGGACTTTGGCAACCGGGGAGCTGTTTTTT TRBV2 once . TRBJ2-2
CASPGELFF TGTGCCAGCCCGGGGGAGCTGTTTTTT TRBV2 . . TRBJ2-2
CASSLSSGETQYF TGTGCCAGCTCCCTCTCCTCGGGGGAGACCCAGTACTTC TRBV18 . . TRBJ2-5
CASSQTRGRGKLFF TGTGCCAGCAGCCAGACCAGGGGGCGCGGGAAACTGTTTTTT TRBV7-2 . TRBD1 TRBJ1-4
CASSPSPTRVVTGELFF TGTGCCAGCAGCCCCAGCCCCACTAGGGTCGTCACCGGGGAGCTGTTTTTT TRBV5-4 . . TRBJ2-2
CASRRDRANTGELFF TGTGCCAGCAGACGGGACAGGGCCAACACCGGGGAGCTGTTTTTT TRBV2 . TRBD1 TRBJ2-2
CASSKPGQIANTGELFF TGTGCCAGCAGTAAGCCGGGACAGATAGCGAACACCGGGGAGCTGTTTTTT TRBV27 . TRBD1 TRBJ2-2
CASRTGGGRDTQYF TGCGCCAGCAGGACAGGGGGTGGACGAGATACGCAGTATTTT TRBV5-1 once TRBD1 TRBJ2-3
CSVDKPGLADNEQFF TGCAGCGTTGATAAACCGGGACTAGCGGACAATGAGCAGTTCTTC TRBV29-1 . TRBD2 TRBJ2-1
CASSIGDRGLKTEAFF TGTGCCAGTAGTATAGGGGACAGGGGGCTGAAAACTGAAGCTTTCTTT TRBV19 . TRBD1 TRBJ1-1
CASRNRDTSYEQYF TGTGCCAGTAGAAACCGGGACACCTCCTACGAGCAGTACTTC TRBV19 . . TRBJ2-7
CASSQLGSPNSPLHF TGTGCCAGCAGTCAACTCGGGTCGCCAAATTCACCCCTCCACTTT TRBV6-6 once . TRBJ1-6
CATSVRSGTLDEQYF TGTGCCACCAGCGTCCGGAGCGGAACTCTGGACGAGCAGTACTTC TRBV15 . . TRBJ2-7
CASSLGTGSDTQYF TGTGCCAGCAGCTTGGGTACGGGTTCAGATACGCAGTATTTT TRBV5-4 . . TRBJ2-3
CASSPTDRGRGNTIYF TGCGCCAGCAGCCCTACCGACAGGGGTCGTGGAAACACCATATATTTT TRBV4-1 . TRBD1 TRBJ1-3
CASIQGGVHEQYF TGTGCCAGCATCCAAGGCGGGGTCCACGAGCAGTACTTC TRBV6-5 . . TRBJ2-7
CASSQWARADTEAFF TGTGCCAGCAGCCAATGGGCCAGGGCGGACACTGAAGCTTTCTTT TRBV16 . . TRBJ1-1
CASSGQGAYEQYF TGTGCCAGCAGCGGACAGGGGGCATACGAGCAGTACTTC TRBV5-4 . TRBD1 TRBJ2-7
CASSSALRTSGDTQYF TGTGCCAGCAGCTCGGCCCTCCGGACTAGCGGAGATACGCAGTATTTT TRBV5-8 . TRBD2 TRBJ2-3
CASISRAYEQYF TGTGCCAGTATCAGCAGGGCCTACGAGCAGTACTTC TRBV19 . . TRBJ2-7
CASSETPNTEAFF TGTGCCAGCAGTGAGACACCGAACACTGAAGCTTTCTTT TRBV6-6 . . TRBJ1-1